This T cell receptor (beta chain) appears in the sequencing data of a study of brain metastases from non-small cell lung cancer. V dropped 5 bases and J dropped 0 bases, with 11 bases sitting between them. The CDR3 loop spans 15 amino acids. Germline loops: CDR1 SGHRS, CDR2 YFSETQ. Only in-frame clones appear in the TCRdb table, and some are missing; sequencing was by immunoSEQ multiplex PCR. Of approximately 1,600 clones in the sample, roughly 79% are singletons; the top ten hold 9.5% to 10%. The sequence was obtained from a donor aged 40 or over with non-small cell lung cancer. Specimen: tumor-adjacent normal tissue. The rearrangement uses TRBV5-1 and TRBJ2-2; D call uncertain. CDR3 nucleotides: TGCGCCAGCAGACGAGTCGAGACGAACACCGGGGAGCTGTTTTTT. Encoded protein: CASRRVETNTGELFF.